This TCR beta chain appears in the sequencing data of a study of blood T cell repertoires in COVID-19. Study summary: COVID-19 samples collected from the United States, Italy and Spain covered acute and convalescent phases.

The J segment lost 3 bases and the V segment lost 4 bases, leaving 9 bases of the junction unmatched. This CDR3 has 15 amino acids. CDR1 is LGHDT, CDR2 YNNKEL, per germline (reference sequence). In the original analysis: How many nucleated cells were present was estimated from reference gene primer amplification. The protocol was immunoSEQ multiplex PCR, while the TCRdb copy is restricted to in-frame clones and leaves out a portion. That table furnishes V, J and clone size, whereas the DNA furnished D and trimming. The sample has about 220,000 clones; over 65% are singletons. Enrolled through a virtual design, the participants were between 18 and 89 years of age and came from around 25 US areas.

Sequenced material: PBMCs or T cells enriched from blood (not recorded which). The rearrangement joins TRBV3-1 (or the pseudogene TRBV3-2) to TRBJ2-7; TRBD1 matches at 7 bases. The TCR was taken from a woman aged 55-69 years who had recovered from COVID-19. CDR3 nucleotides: TGTGCCAGCAGCCCGATGACAGGGCGGTACTACGAGCAGTACTTC. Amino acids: CASSPMTGRYYEQYF.